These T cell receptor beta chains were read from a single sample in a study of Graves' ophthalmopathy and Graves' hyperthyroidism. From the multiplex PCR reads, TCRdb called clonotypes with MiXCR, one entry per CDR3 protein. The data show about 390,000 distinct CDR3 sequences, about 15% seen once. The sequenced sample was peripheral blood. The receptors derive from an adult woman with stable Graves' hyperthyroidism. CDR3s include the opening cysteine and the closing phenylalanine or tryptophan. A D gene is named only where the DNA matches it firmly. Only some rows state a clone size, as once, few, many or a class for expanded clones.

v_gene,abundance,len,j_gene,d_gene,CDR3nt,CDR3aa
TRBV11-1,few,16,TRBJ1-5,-,TGTGCCAGCAGCTTAGGTTCGGGCGGGCTTGATCAGCCCCAGCATTTT,CASSLGSGGLDQPQHF
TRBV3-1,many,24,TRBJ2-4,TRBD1,TGTGCCAGCAGCCTCGGGTTGAGGGACAGGGGTGGCCTAGTTCGGTTGGTGGCCAAAAACATTCAGTACTTC,CASSLGLRDRGGLVRLVAKNIQYF
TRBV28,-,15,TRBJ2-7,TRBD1,TGTGCCAGCAGTTCCCCGGGACAGGGGTTCTACGAGCAGTACTTC,CASSSPGQGFYEQYF
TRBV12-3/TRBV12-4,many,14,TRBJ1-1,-,TGTGCCAGCAGTTCCGGTGTGATGATGCCTGAAGCTTTCTTT,CASSSGVMMPEAFF
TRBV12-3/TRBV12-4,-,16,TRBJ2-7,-,TGTGCCAGCAGTCCCACCCCGGGCAGCGGACCCTACGAGCAGTACTTC,CASSPTPGSGPYEQYF
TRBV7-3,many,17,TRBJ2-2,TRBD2,TGTGCCAGCAGCTTAGGGACTAGCGGGAGCCTTGACGGGGAGCTGTTTTTT,CASSLGTSGSLDGELFF
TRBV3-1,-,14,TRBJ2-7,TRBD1,TGTGCCAGCAGCCAACGGGGACAGGTCTACGAGCAGTACTTC,CASSQRGQVYEQYF
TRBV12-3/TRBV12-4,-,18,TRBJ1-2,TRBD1,TGTGCCAGCAGTTTAGCAGGAGGGACAGGGCAAGGAGACTATGGCTACACCTTC,CASSLAGGTGQGDYGYTF
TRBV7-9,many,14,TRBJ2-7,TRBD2,TGTGCCAGCAGCTTACCTAGCGGGGCCTACGAGCAGTACTTC,CASSLPSGAYEQYF
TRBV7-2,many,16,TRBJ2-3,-,TGTGCCAGCAGCTTAGTAGGAGGGGTGCCCACAGATACGCAGTATTTT,CASSLVGGVPTDTQYF
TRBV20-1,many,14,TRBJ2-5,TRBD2,TGCAGTTGTGGGAGCGGGGGGGGTTGGGAGACCCAGTACTTC,CSCGSGGGWETQYF
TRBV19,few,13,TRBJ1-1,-,TGTGCCAGTAGTATAGATTGGCGGACTGAAGCTTTCTTT,CASSIDWRTEAFF
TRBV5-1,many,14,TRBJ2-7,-,TGCGCCAGCAGCTTGCAGGATCCCACCTACGAGCAGTACTTC,CASSLQDPTYEQYF
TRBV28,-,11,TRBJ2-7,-,TGTGCCAGCAGTTCCGAAAACGAGCAGTACTTC,CASSSENEQYF
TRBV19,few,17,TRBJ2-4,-,TGTGCCAGTAGCCGTACCCCCGCCGATATCGCCAAAAACATTAAGTACTTC,CASSRTPADIAKNIKYF
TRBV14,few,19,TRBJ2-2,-,TGTGCCAGCAGCCAAAGTTACGACGTTAGCGGAGGTCCCACCGGGGAGCTGTTTTTT,CASSQSYDVSGGPTGELFF
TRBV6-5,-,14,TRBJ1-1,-,TGTGCCAGCAGTTTCTCCGGGACTTCCACTGAAGCTTTCTTT,CASSFSGTSTEAFF